These 30 T cell receptor beta chains originate from one sample sequenced in a study of long-term antiretroviral therapy in people with HIV. The run of the v3.0 immunoSEQ assay was at survey level. Method: immunoSEQ multiplex PCR; TCRdb's copy keeps in-frame clones and lacks some. The table lists approximately 21,000 clones, around 81% of them singletons. Sample: unsorted PBMCs, taken 1.5 years after starting antiretroviral therapy. These receptors originate from a man in his thirties or forties with HIV.

The chain employs TRBV19 and TRBJ2-1, with D possibly called TRBD1 or TRBD2 (7 bases each). Trimming stripped 7 bases from V and 9 bases from J, with 19 bases between. The germline V gene encodes CDR1 LNHDA and CDR2 SQIVND (reference sequence). The CDR3 is 14 residues long. CDR3 sequence: CASMGRQGGVEQFF. The DNA of the CDR3 is TGTGCCAGTATGGGGAGACAGGGAGGGGTTGAGCAGTTCTTC.

This chain joins TRBV28 and TRBJ2-7; D gene unclear. V was trimmed by 4 bases and J by 2 bases, leaving 12 bases between them. CDR3 length: 14 amino acids. Germline lookup yields CDR1 MDHEN and CDR2 SYDVKM. The CDR3 region is CASSSPTAAYEQYF. CDR3 coding DNA: TGTGCCAGCAGTTCACCGACTGCTGCCTACGAGCAGTACTTC.

The rearrangement joins TRBV6-1 to TRBJ1-1, with D tentatively TRBD1 (5 bases). The germline V and J ends were trimmed by 2 bases and 0 bases, with 13 bases remaining between them. The CDR3 sequence is 16 residues long. CDR1 is MNHNS and CDR2 is SASEGT in the germline V gene. The CDR3 nucleotides are TGTGCCAGCAGTGAAACCCGGGACTTCATGAACACTGAAGCTTTCTTT. Amino acids: CASSETRDFMNTEAFF.

This chain uses TRBV7-6 with TRBJ1-2; 10 nucleotides match TRBD1. Germline V gene data show CDR1 as SGHVS and CDR2 as FNYEAQ. After removal of 2 bases from V and 3 bases from J, the junction contained 9 bases not matched to a gene. The CDR3 extends over 17 amino acids. The CDR3 DNA reads TGTGCCAGCAGCTTATCAACGGCCGGGACAGGGGACTATGGCTACACCTTC. This translates into CASSLSTAGTGDYGYTF.

This clone has just one count. V usage is TRBV14 and J usage is TRBJ2-5; tentatively, D is TRBD2 (5 bases). Germline CDR1 reads SGHDN; CDR2 reads FVKESK. V gave up 0 bases and J gave up 6 bases, with 17 bases separating them. This CDR3 has 16 residues. The CDR3 DNA reads TGTGCCAGCAGCCAAGATCGAGGGTTTAGTAGGCAGACCCAGTACTTC. This sequence encodes CASSQDRGFSRQTQYF.

V usage is TRBV7-2 and J usage is TRBJ2-5, with 9 bases lining up with TRBD2. V lost 4 bases to trimming and J lost 3 bases; unmatched junction nucleotides: 6. This CDR3 has 15 amino acids. The V gene's germline CDR1 is SGHTA and CDR2 FQGNSA. As DNA, the CDR3 is TGTGCCAGCAGCTCGCTTAGACTAGCGGAAGAGACCCAGTACTTC. Translating it yields CASSSLRLAEETQYF.

This chain connects TRBV5-1 to TRBJ2-7; the D is unclear. The CDR3 runs 13 residues. Per germline, CDR1 SGHRS and CDR2 YFSETQ. V lost 0 bases and J 5 bases, leaving 9 bases between the germline ends. CDR3 DNA sequence: TGCGCCAGCAGCTTGGCTGTGGTCAACGAGCAGTACTTC. As protein: CASSLAVVNEQYF.

The genes are TRBV6-1 and TRBJ1-5, with a tentative D call TRBD1 (5 bases). Germline V gene sequence: CDR1 MNHNS, CDR2 SASEGT. The CDR3 is made up of 17 amino acids. The ends were cut back, 2 bases at V and 3 bases at J, with 17 bases in the middle. CDR3 nucleotides: TGTGCCAGCAGTGAATGGGGGGGACTACCACCCAATCAGCCCCAGCATTTT. This translates into CASSEWGGLPPNQPQHF.

The chain employs TRBV14 and TRBJ2-6; 7 nucleotides match TRBD1. Germline CDR1 and CDR2: SGHDN and FVKESK. V shed 4 bases and J 18 bases; nucleotides not matched to a gene: 9. This CDR3 is 12 amino acids long. The CDR3 sequence: CASSRADRQRTF. For the CDR3, the DNA is TGTGCCAGCAGCCGGGCGGACAGGCAAAGGACTTTC.

In this sample, this clone is large. The chain recombines TRBV7-6 with TRBJ2-3, with D perhaps matching TRBD1 or TRBD2 (5 bases each). V lost 1 base to trimming and J lost 0 bases, with 17 bases between them. The CDR3 contains 18 residues. In germline, CDR1 is SGHVS, CDR2 FNYEAQ. The CDR3 here is CASSLGGDLSASTDTQYF. CDR3 nucleotides: TGTGCCAGCAGCTTAGGTGGGGACCTTTCTGCTAGCACAGATACGCAGTATTTT.

This rearrangement joins TRBV5-1 to TRBJ1-2; D remains ambiguous. CDR1 and CDR2 from the germline V gene are SGHRS and YFSETQ. The CDR3 loop spans 14 amino acids. Trimming took off 4 bases at V and 0 bases at J, with 10 bases between the two ends. The CDR3 protein is CASSTVISNYGYTF. The CDR3 coding sequence is TGCGCCAGCAGCACCGTGATCTCTAACTATGGCTACACCTTC.

The V call is TRBV11-2, the J call TRBJ2-7; D not resolved. With 3 bases removed from V and 5 bases from J, the gap between germline ends came to 8 bases. The CDR3 is 12 residues long. Germline values: CDR1 SGHAT, CDR2 FQNNGV. CDR3 region: CASSFETDEQYF. Written as DNA, the CDR3 is TGTGCCAGCAGCTTCGAGACTGACGAGCAGTACTTC.

The rearrangement joins TRBV19 to TRBJ1-5; 7 bases are a match to TRBD1. CDR3 size: 16 residues. Germline V CDR1 and CDR2: LNHDA, SQIVND (reference sequence). Germline trimming cut 6 bases from V and 0 bases from J; bases unmatched to any gene: 8. The CDR3 region is CASSRAGQYSNQPQHF. The CDR3 nucleotides are TGTGCCAGTAGCCGCGCGGGACAGTATAGCAATCAGCCCCAGCATTTT.

This chain connects TRBV27 to TRBJ2-1; a weak D match, TRBD1 (6 bases). V lost 7 bases to trimming and J lost 1 base, with 14 bases between them. The CDR3 has 15 residues. The germline V gene encodes CDR1 MNHEY and CDR2 SMNVEV (reference sequence). The CDR3 loop is CASTVDRMSYNEQFF. The CDR3 DNA follows: TGTGCCAGCACCGTCGACAGGATGTCCTACAATGAGCAGTTCTTC.

This chain links TRBV15 with TRBJ1-5; D is ambiguous. The germline V gene encodes CDR1 LNHNV and CDR2 YYDKDF (reference sequence). The CDR3 extends over 16 amino acids. V was shortened by 1 base and J by 0 bases, with 10 bases between the two germline ends. The CDR3 loop is CATSRGNLYSNQPQHF. DNA of the CDR3: TGTGCCACCAGCAGAGGCAACCTTTATAGCAATCAGCCCCAGCATTTT.

The chain has TRBV14 and TRBJ2-7; D may be TRBD1 or TRBD2 (5 bases each). Trimming removed 4 bases at V and 2 bases at J, with 12 bases between. The CDR3 contains 14 residues. Germline CDR1 and CDR2: SGHDN and FVKESK. For the CDR3, the DNA is TGTGCCAGCAGCCCCGGGGCCGCGACCTACGAGCAGTACTTC. This sequence encodes CASSPGAATYEQYF.

The gene calls are TRBV28 and TRBJ2-3; D perhaps matches TRBD1 (5 bases). The CDR3 contains 15 residues. V was shortened by 2 bases and J by 4 bases, with 13 bases between the two germline ends. The germline V gene has CDR1 MDHEN and CDR2 SYDVKM. CDR3 sequence (DNA): TGTGCCAGCAGTTTAGTGTTAGACAGAGCAGATACGCAGTATTTT. It translates to CASSLVLDRADTQYF.

This sequence joins TRBV2 and TRBJ1-1; D is ambiguous. Germline CDR1 and CDR2: SNHLY and FYNNEI. V was pared by 7 bases and J by 1 base, with 10 bases between. The CDR3 is 13 amino acids. CDR3: CASNNKKNTEAFF. As DNA, the CDR3 is TGTGCCAGCAACAACAAGAAGAACACTGAAGCTTTCTTT.

This rearrangement joins TRBV7-3 to TRBJ2-7; unclear D gene. CDR1 is SGHTA and CDR2 is FQGTGA in the germline V gene. V lost 2 bases and J lost 2, with 10 bases in between. The CDR3 is made up of 14 amino acids. CDR3 coding DNA: TGTGCCAGCAGCTTAGAGGTCGGTCCCTACGAGCAGTACTTC. This translates into CASSLEVGPYEQYF.

V gene TRBV19 combines with J gene TRBJ1-6; D perhaps matches TRBD1 (5 bases). Trimming cost V 6 bases and J 12 bases, with 15 bases left between them. The CDR3 covers 13 residues. The V gene's germline CDR1 is LNHDA and CDR2 SQIVND (reference sequence). CDR3 nucleotide sequence: TGTGCCAGTAGGGGAGTGGTCGGGGGACCCCTCCACTTT. Translated, it gives CASRGVVGGPLHF.

The chain uses TRBV5-1 and TRBJ1-1, with a weak D call TRBD1 (5 bases). This CDR3 is built from 14 residues. CDR1 is SGHRS, CDR2 YFSETQ, per germline. The V end lost 4 bases, the J end lost 0 bases, and 10 bases lay between the germline ends. CDR3 sequence: CASSPGTVNTEAFF. CDR3 DNA: TGCGCCAGCAGCCCTGGGACGGTGAACACTGAAGCTTTCTTT.

The rearrangement uses TRBV6-1 and TRBJ1-1; 7 bases are shared with TRBD1. Per germline, CDR1 MNHNS and CDR2 SASEGT. Trimming removed 10 bases from V and 0 bases from J; junction bases left unmatched: 11. The length of the CDR3 is 15 residues. The CDR3 DNA is TGTGCCACTAACTCCTACGGACAGGTGAACACTGAAGCTTTCTTT. Its translation is CATNSYGQVNTEAFF.

The chain joins TRBV7-9 to TRBJ1-1, with D hard to call. This CDR3 contains 13 residues. Trimming pared 4 bases from V and 3 bases from J, leaving 9 bases between. Germline CDR1 and CDR2: SEHNR and FQNEAQ (reference sequence). CDR3 sequence (DNA): TGTGCCAGCAGCTCAAGGGTGGACACTGAAGCTTTCTTT. It yields the protein CASSSRVDTEAFF.

The rearrangement links TRBV4-1 to TRBJ1-5, with TRBD1 identical over 8 bases. This CDR3 is built from 18 residues. CDR1 MGHRA and CDR2 YSYEKL come from the germline V gene. V shed 4 bases and J 0 bases; nucleotides not matched to a gene: 11. In DNA, the CDR3 is TGCGCCAGCAGCCTGAGGACAGGGCTTCTATATAGCAATCAGCCCCAGCATTTT. Translating it yields CASSLRTGLLYSNQPQHF.

V is TRBV4-1 and J is TRBJ2-7, with TRBD2 as a possible D gene (5 bases). Trimming pared 1 base from V and 7 bases from J, leaving 8 bases between. In germline, CDR1 is MGHRA, CDR2 YSYEKL. This CDR3 comprises 12 residues. Here the CDR3 reads CASSQAGREQYF. CDR3 nucleotide sequence: TGCGCCAGCAGCCAAGCGGGAAGAGAGCAGTACTTC.

This chain joins TRBV29-1 and TRBJ1-1, with a weak D call TRBD1 (6 bases). In germline, CDR1 is SQVTM, CDR2 ANQGSEA. CDR3 size: 13 residues. The V end lost 3 bases, the J end lost 0 bases, and 8 bases lay between the germline ends. CDR3 nucleotide sequence: TGCAGCGTTGACGGGACAATGAACACTGAAGCTTTCTTT. Protein product: CSVDGTMNTEAFF.

The genes are TRBV27 and TRBJ2-1, with 7 nucleotides matching TRBD2. V shed 5 bases, J shed 0 bases, and the junction held 7 bases outside the gene matches. CDR1 is MNHEY and CDR2 is SMNVEV in the germline V gene (reference sequence). CDR3 size: 16 residues. The CDR3 sequence is CASSPAGGSSYNEQFF. As DNA, the CDR3 is TGTGCCAGCAGTCCCGCGGGCGGGAGCTCCTACAATGAGCAGTTCTTC.

The CDR3 here is CASSLSAGLAYEQYF. The CDR3 DNA is TGTGCCAGCAGTTTATCTGCAGGGCTCGCCTACGAGCAGTACTTC. The chain recombines TRBV27 with TRBJ2-7; D might be TRBD1 (5 bases). Germline assignment: CDR1 MNHEY and CDR2 SMNVEV (reference sequence). The CDR3 totals 15 residues. With 0 bases removed from V and 2 bases from J, the gap between germline ends came to 11 bases.

The chain is built from TRBV28 and TRBJ1-4; TRBD1 aligns across 7 bases. The J segment lost 5 bases and the V segment lost 5 bases, leaving 8 bases of the junction unmatched. CDR3 size: 15 residues. CDR1 and CDR2 (germline): MDHEN, SYDVKM. CDR3 DNA sequence: TGTGCCAGCAGTCCTCCGGGACAGTCCAATGAAAAACTGTTTTTT. Translating it yields CASSPPGQSNEKLFF.

This chain joins TRBV11-2 and TRBJ2-6; D ambiguous. Trimming removed 2 bases at V and 0 bases at J, with 5 bases between. The CDR3 is made up of 15 amino acids. Germline V gene lookup returns CDR1 SGHAT and CDR2 FQNNGV. The CDR3 protein is CASSLSSSGANVLTF. Here the CDR3 DNA reads TGTGCCAGCAGCTTATCCAGCTCTGGGGCCAACGTCCTGACTTTC.